Given below is one T cell receptor beta chain in context. What it binds is unknown. For donors with ophthalmopathy, the disease showed moderate-to-severe activity, reached CAS ≥3 and NOSPECS ≥4, and had lasted under 3 months. The TCR beta CDR3 regions underwent amplification from RNA transcripts. An opening RT-PCR round employed HTBI primers and preceded a second-round multiplex PCR. MiXCR, applied by TCRdb to the multiplex PCR reads, yields one record per CDR3 protein. Of hundreds of thousands of distinct CDR3 sequences listed, about 47% are singletons. This record comes from a study of Graves' ophthalmopathy and Graves' hyperthyroidism. Background on the study: Sampling took place at initial diagnosis, with peripheral blood obtained before any treatment. Study-wide findings and caveats: Detected in blood as well were most expanded thyroid clonotypes with frequency above 0.001. Ophthalmopathy progression prediction by the model yielded a sensitivity of approximately 68% and a specificity of just over 72%.

In germline, CDR1 is SQVTM, CDR2 ANQGSEA. The CDR3 runs 12 residues. V lost 8 bases and J 4 bases, leaving 14 bases between the germline ends. The source material was peripheral blood. The chain combines TRBV29-1 with TRBJ1-2; possibly TRBD1 for D (6 bases). The receptor's source is an adult man with Graves' ophthalmopathy. The CDR3 loop reads CSSLEDSYGYTF. CDR3 sequence (DNA): TGCAGCAGTTTGGAGGACAGCTATGGCTACACCTTC. Variable domain in full (rest from reference TRBV29-1 and TRBJ1-2): SAVISQKPSRDICQRGTSLTIQCQVDSQVTMMFWYRQQPGQSLTLIATANQGSEATYESGFVIDKFPISRPNLTFSTLTVSNMSPEDSSIYLCSSLEDSYGYTFGSGTRLTVV.